This TCR beta chain is drawn from a study of CD8 T cells in ankylosing spondylitis. TCRdb reprocessed the 5' RACE reads with MiXCR, giving one entry per CDR3 protein. The sample lists 200,000 to 250,000 distinct CDR3 sequences, 6% to 8.5% occurring once. The study's findings and limits: What seemed typical of ankylosing spondylitis blood was a TCR beta motif built from 8 or 9 highly homologous variants.

This clonotype was seen at least ten times. Its target is not known. This CDR3 region has 10 residues. V lost 8 bases and J 5 bases, leaving 7 bases between the germline ends. Germline loops: CDR1 MNHEY, CDR2 SMNVEV (reference sequence). This rearrangement joins TRBV27 to TRBJ2-7, with D uncertain. The sample was blood, either unsorted or a sorted T cell fraction (not recorded which). The origin of this receptor is a male donor with ankylosing spondylitis. DNA of the CDR3: TGTGCCAGCTCTGCCCACGAGCAGTACTTC. It translates to CASSAHEQYF.